This T cell receptor (beta chain) was sequenced for a study of blood T cell repertoires in COVID-19. From germline, CDR1 is SGHDN and CDR2 FVKESK. The CDR3 contains 17 residues. V lost 1 base and J lost 3, with 19 bases in between. Clones were read by immunoSEQ multiplex PCR, and TCRdb kept only the in-frame ones, dropping some. The data hold approximately 270,000 clones, with about 91% observed a single time. This clonotype originated in a woman between 25 and 40 years old with COVID-19, enrolled during active disease. The sample was peripheral blood. The J gene is TRBJ2-7, the V gene TRBV14; tentative D call: TRBD1 (6 bases). CDR3 region: CASSQVPSGAPDYEQYF. The CDR3 DNA reads TGTGCCAGCAGCCAAGTTCCCTCAGGGGCACCTGACTACGAGCAGTACTTC.